Shown below are 29 T cell receptor beta chains from a single sample sequenced in a study of blood T cell repertoires in COVID-19. Repertoires were generated with immunoSEQ multiplex PCR, while TCRdb's copy carries only in-frame clones and drops some. The table shows about 33,000 clones, with less than 90% occurring only once. Sequencing input: peripheral blood. The receptors here all came from a man between 65 and 79 years old with acute or convalescent COVID-19.

This chain links TRBV25-1 with TRBJ1-2; 11 positions match TRBD1. The CDR3 extends over 15 amino acids. V was clipped by 4 bases and J by 7 bases; unmatched bases: 8. Germline loops: CDR1 MGHDK, CDR2 SYGVNS. The CDR3 loop reads CASSGTGGALSGYTF. CDR3 bases: TGTGCCAGCAGTGGGACAGGGGGCGCTTTGTCTGGCTACACCTTC.

The rearrangement joins TRBV5-5 to TRBJ2-7; 11 bases align to TRBD1. Germline CDR1 reads SGHKS; CDR2 reads YYEKEE (reference sequence). This CDR3 contains 15 residues. V was pared by 4 bases and J by 3 bases, with 6 bases of the junction left unmatched. The CDR3 region is CASSPGTGGYYEQYF. The CDR3 DNA is TGTGCCAGCAGCCCCGGGACAGGGGGTTACTACGAGCAGTACTTC.

The chain recombines TRBV5-1 with TRBJ1-2, with D possibly matching TRBD1 (5 bases). Germline-derived CDR1 and CDR2 are SGHRS and YFSETQ. This CDR3 comprises 14 residues. V lost 0 bases and J lost 4, with 10 bases in between. CDR3 DNA sequence: TGCGCCAGCAGCTTGGCCAGGGAGGGCTATGGCTACACCTTC. Its translation is CASSLAREGYGYTF.

The chain uses TRBV21-1 and TRBJ2-1; the table's D call, TRBD2, has no DNA check behind it. TRBV21-1 is recorded as a pseudogene. This CDR3 region has 16 residues. This CDR3 is CASSKPGGGLFNEQFF. The DNA of the CDR3 is TGTGCCAGCAGCAAACCCGGGGGGGGGCTTTTCAATGAGCAGTTCTTC.

The V gene is TRBV5-1, the J gene TRBJ1-4; possibly TRBD1 for D (6 bases). The CDR3 is 16 residues long. CDR1 SGHRS and CDR2 YFSETQ come from the germline V gene. Trimming stripped 3 bases from V and 0 bases from J, with 12 bases between. CDR3 nucleotides: TGCGCCAGCAGCTCGGACAGCGGAGCAACTAATGAAAAACTGTTTTTT. Residues: CASSSDSGATNEKLFF.

CDR3 in DNA: TGCGCCAGCAGCTTGAGGCTAGCGGGAGGCAACGGGGAGCTGTTTTTT. This encodes CASSLRLAGGNGELFF. The V gene is TRBV5-1, the J gene TRBJ2-2, with 11 bases that match TRBD2. Trimming cost V 1 base and J 7 bases; bases outside gene matches: 6. Germline CDR1 is SGHRS and CDR2 is YFSETQ. The CDR3 totals 16 residues.

This chain connects TRBV5-1 to TRBJ2-3; 11 bases match TRBD1. V shed 3 bases, J shed 4 bases, and the junction held 4 bases outside the gene matches. Germline V CDR1 and CDR2: SGHRS, YFSETQ. This CDR3 spans 15 amino acids. The CDR3: CASSSDRGLPDTQYF. The CDR3 region has the DNA TGCGCCAGCAGCTCGGACAGGGGGCTCCCAGATACGCAGTATTTT.

As to this clone: The identical CDR3 is also encoded by other nucleotide sequences in the sample. The rearrangement uses TRBV12-3 or TRBV12-4 and TRBJ2-7, with 7 positions matching TRBD1. Trimming at V came to 3 bases and at J to 2 bases, leaving 1 base not matched to a gene. CDR3 length: 13 residues. The CDR3, as DNA: TGTGCCAGCAGTTTGGGACAGACCTACGAGCAGTACTTC. It translates to CASSLGQTYEQYF.

The CDR3 nucleotides read TGTGCCAGCAGGGGACAGGATAATAACTATGGCTACACCTTC. Protein product: CASRGQDNNYGYTF. The chain joins TRBV2 to TRBJ1-2; 8 positions agree with TRBD1. In germline, CDR1 is SNHLY, CDR2 FYNNEI. The CDR3 is made up of 14 amino acids. V shed 6 bases, J shed 1 base, and the junction held 4 bases outside the gene matches.

The chain employs TRBV3-1 (or the pseudogene TRBV3-2) and TRBJ2-5; TRBD2 agrees at 7 bases. V gave up 0 bases and J gave up 2 bases; unmatched junction bases: 6. CDR1 is LGHDT and CDR2 is YNNKEL in the germline V gene (reference sequence). The CDR3 is made up of 16 amino acids. CDR3 coding DNA: TGTGCCAGCAGCCAAGAGCCTAGCGGACCACAAGAGACCCAGTACTTC. This translates into CASSQEPSGPQETQYF.

This clone appeared a few times. The chain recombines TRBV4-1 with TRBJ1-3, with D perhaps matching TRBD1 (6 bases). Germline V gives CDR1 MGHRA, CDR2 YSYEKL. V lost 0 bases and J lost 2, with 11 bases in between. The CDR3 is made up of 16 amino acids. The CDR3 DNA follows: TGCGCCAGCAGCCAAGACGTCAGGGGCACTGGAAACACCATATATTTT. Translated, it gives CASSQDVRGTGNTIYF.

The chain employs TRBV3-1 (or the pseudogene TRBV3-2) and TRBJ2-7; 15 bases fit TRBD2. The length of the CDR3 is 14 residues. Trimming at V came to 10 bases and at J to 4 bases, leaving 5 bases not matched to a gene. The germline CDR1 and CDR2 sequences are LGHDT and YNNKEL (reference sequence). This CDR3 is CATTGLAGGYEQYF. The CDR3 nucleotides read TGTGCCACTACGGGACTAGCGGGAGGATACGAGCAGTACTTC.

This rearrangement joins TRBV4-3 to TRBJ2-7; 8 nucleotides line up with TRBD2. The CDR3 covers 16 residues. Germline V gives CDR1 LGHNA, CDR2 YSLEER. V was pared by 1 base and J by 2 bases, with 7 bases of the junction left unmatched. CDR3 bases: TGCGCCAGCAGCCAAGCTGACGCGGGAGGACCCTACGAGCAGTACTTC. Translation: CASSQADAGGPYEQYF.

The V gene is TRBV10-3, the J gene TRBJ2-1; TRBD2 is a possible D gene (5 bases). From germline, CDR1 is ENHRY and CDR2 SYGVKD. Trimming cost V 6 bases and J 0 bases, with 12 bases left between them. There are 15 residues in the CDR3. CDR3 residues: CAISEEVFSYNEQFF. CDR3 DNA: TGTGCCATCAGCGAGGAGGTATTCTCCTACAATGAGCAGTTCTTC.

The chain couples TRBV7-3 to TRBJ2-2; D possibly corresponds to TRBD2 (5 bases). Trimming took off 5 bases at V and 7 bases at J, with 20 bases between the two ends. The CDR3 has 16 amino acids. CDR1 and CDR2 (germline): SGHTA, FQGTGA. DNA of the CDR3: TGTGCCAGCAGCCTCATCCCCGGGGAGAGGAACGGGGAGCTGTTTTTT. It specifies CASSLIPGERNGELFF.

The V and J genes are TRBV5-1 and TRBJ2-7; no definite D call. Germline values: CDR1 SGHRS, CDR2 YFSETQ. The CDR3 consists of 14 residues. The V gene lost 0 bases and the J gene lost 5 bases, with 12 bases spanning the gap. The CDR3: CASSLVGSRDEQYF. The CDR3 nucleotides read TGCGCCAGCAGCTTGGTTGGATCACGGGACGAGCAGTACTTC.

The chain is built from TRBV24-1 and TRBJ2-1; D possibly corresponds to TRBD2 (5 bases). The ends were cut back, 3 bases at V and 8 bases at J, with 10 bases in the middle. From germline, CDR1 is KGHDR and CDR2 SFDVKD. The CDR3 extends over 13 amino acids. As DNA, the CDR3 is TGTGCCACCAGTGATGGTTCTAGCCATGAGCAGTTCTTC. This sequence encodes CATSDGSSHEQFF.

This chain connects TRBV2 to TRBJ1-2, with 8 bases that match TRBD1. V shed 5 bases, J shed 8 bases, and the junction held 7 bases outside the gene matches. The CDR3 length is 13 residues. The germline V gene has CDR1 SNHLY and CDR2 FYNNEI. CDR3: CASSSQGASGYTF. The CDR3 bases are TGTGCCAGCAGTTCCCAGGGGGCGAGCGGCTACACCTTC.

This sequence joins TRBV4-1 and TRBJ1-1; TRBD1 might be the D (6 bases). V dropped 2 bases and J dropped 4 bases, with 14 bases sitting between them. The CDR3 has 15 residues. Germline CDR1 and CDR2: MGHRA and YSYEKL. The CDR3 protein is CASSQQDRPGTEAFF. The CDR3 DNA reads TGCGCCAGCAGCCAACAGGACAGACCGGGCACTGAAGCTTTCTTT.

The table lists this clone with a count of one. This chain joins TRBV7-2 and TRBJ1-3; TRBD1 is a possible D gene (5 bases). The CDR3 is 14 amino acids. V gave up 2 bases and J gave up 4 bases, with 9 bases separating them. Germline lookup yields CDR1 SGHTA and CDR2 FQGNSA. The DNA for the CDR3 is TGTGCCAGCAGCTTAACAGGAGTAGGAAACACCATATATTTT. It specifies CASSLTGVGNTIYF.

J is TRBJ1-2 and V is TRBV2, with 9 bases that match TRBD1. Germline V CDR1 and CDR2: SNHLY, FYNNEI. This CDR3 has 14 residues. After removal of 6 bases from V and 4 bases from J, the junction contained 6 bases not matched to a gene. Here the CDR3 DNA reads TGTGCCAGCAGCGGGGGACAGGGAGTCTATGGCTACACCTTC. As protein: CASSGGQGVYGYTF.

This clone was observed a single time. V is TRBV4-2 and J is TRBJ1-2; D remains ambiguous. CDR1 LGHNA and CDR2 YNFKEQ come from the germline V gene. The CDR3 spans 14 residues. V lost 1 base to trimming and J lost 6 bases, with 12 bases between them. The CDR3 nucleotides are TGTGCCAGCAGCCAAGGGGGAGGGAACCATGGCTACACCTTC. Amino acid sequence: CASSQGGGNHGYTF.

The chain carries TRBV4-1 and TRBJ2-1; possible D gene TRBD2, 6 bases. V lost 3 bases and J 8 bases, leaving 14 bases between the germline ends. The CDR3 is 14 amino acids. CDR1 and CDR2 from the germline V gene are MGHRA and YSYEKL. As DNA, the CDR3 is TGCGCCAGCAGCCACCCCTCGACTAGTCATGAGCAGTTCTTC. Translated: CASSHPSTSHEQFF.

This chain connects TRBV25-1 to TRBJ2-7, with D unclear. CDR3 size: 15 residues. The V and J ends lost 4 bases and 1 base respectively, with 14 bases between them. In germline, CDR1 is MGHDK, CDR2 SYGVNS. The CDR3 spells CASSVTGSPSYEQYF. CDR3 nucleotide sequence: TGTGCCAGCAGTGTAACCGGGTCACCGTCCTACGAGCAGTACTTC.

This clone was counted only a few times. This chain joins TRBV7-3 and TRBJ1-2, with TRBD1 identical over 9 bases. V lost 5 bases and J lost 2; bases outside the gene matches: 3. Per germline, CDR1 SGHTA and CDR2 FQGTGA. This CDR3 spans 14 amino acids. The CDR3 region has the DNA TGTGCCAGCAGCGCCGGGACAGGGAACTATGGCTACACCTTC. Its translation is CASSAGTGNYGYTF. Combining the CDR3 with reference TRBV7-3 and TRBJ1-2 gives the whole variable domain GAGVSQTPSNKVTEKGKYVELRCDPISGHTALYWYRQSLGQGPEFLIYFQGTGAADDSGLPNDRFFAVRPEGSVSTLKIQRTERGDSAVYLCASSAGTGNYGYTFGSGTRLTVV.

V is TRBV28 and J is TRBJ2-2; D possibly corresponds to TRBD2 (7 bases). Between the trimmed V and J ends, which lost 7 bases and 7 bases, there was a span of 19 bases. The V gene's germline CDR1 is MDHEN and CDR2 SYDVKM. The CDR3 length is 15 residues. The DNA for the CDR3 is TGTGCCAGCACCCTTGGGGGGGGGCGGTTCGGGGAGCTGTTTTTT. It encodes CASTLGGGRFGELFF.

The chain employs TRBV10-1 and TRBJ2-1; D perhaps matches TRBD2 (6 bases). Germline CDR1 and CDR2: WNHNN and SYGVQD (reference sequence). V was clipped by 0 bases and J by 0 bases, with 12 bases between them. The CDR3 extends over 17 amino acids. Here the CDR3 reads CASSESGGRSSYNEQFF. In DNA form, the CDR3 reads TGCGCCAGCAGTGAGTCGGGGGGAAGGAGCTCCTACAATGAGCAGTTCTTC.

The genes are TRBV28 and TRBJ2-5; weak D call: TRBD1 (6 bases). CDR3 length equals 16 residues. Germline-derived CDR1 and CDR2 are MDHEN and SYDVKM. The ends were cut back, 2 bases at V and 5 bases at J, with 18 bases in the middle. The CDR3 spells CASSLGDTGIAETQYF. In DNA, the CDR3 is TGTGCCAGCAGTTTAGGAGACACAGGGATAGCTGAGACCCAGTACTTC.

This chain joins TRBV7-3 and TRBJ2-7; 9 bases are a match to TRBD1. Trimming at V came to 2 bases and at J to 7 bases, leaving 9 bases not matched to a gene. CDR3 size: 15 residues. CDR1 SGHTA and CDR2 FQGTGA come from the germline V gene. CDR3 DNA sequence: TGTGCCAGCAGCTTATATCACAGGGGGCCTGGAGAGCAGTACTTC. Its translation is CASSLYHRGPGEQYF.